Each of the 23 T cell receptor beta chains below was sequenced from the same sample in a study of T cells after yellow fever vaccination. One entry per CDR3 protein, called by TCRdb with MiXCR from the 5' RACE reads. The sample shows 450,000 to 650,000 distinct CDR3 sequences, roughly 14% of them seen only once. Source: PBMCs, taken on the day of the yellow fever booster vaccination. The source is a man aged 25 to 45 who received the YFV17D yellow fever vaccine.

This clonotype was detected a few times. The J gene is TRBJ2-4, the V gene TRBV7-2; 12 bases are a match to TRBD2. The germline CDR1 and CDR2 sequences are SGHTA and FQGNSA. The CDR3 contains 16 residues. V dropped 5 bases and J dropped 6; count of bases not matched to a gene: 8. This CDR3 is CASSRLAGGQGNIQYF. CDR3 bases: TGTGCCAGCAGCCGTCTAGCGGGAGGGCAGGGAAACATTCAGTACTTC.

The rearrangement joins TRBV9 to TRBJ1-6, with unresolved D. Trimming removed 5 bases at V and 3 bases at J, with 18 bases between. The germline V gene encodes CDR1 SGDLS and CDR2 YYNGEE. This CDR3 has 17 amino acids. CDR3 sequence: CASSRAPRVDYNSPLHF. CDR3 nucleotides: TGTGCCAGCAGTCGTGCCCCTCGGGTTGACTATAATTCACCCCTCCACTTT.

The genes are TRBV6-6 and TRBJ2-3, with 8 bases matching TRBD1. This CDR3 has 13 amino acids. CDR1 and CDR2 (germline): MNHNY, SVGAGI (reference sequence). The trim removed 6 bases at V and 3 bases at J, leaving 2 bases unmatched. Here the CDR3 reads CASRDRETDTQYF. Here the CDR3 DNA reads TGTGCCAGCAGGGACAGGGAAACAGATACGCAGTATTTT.

This clonotype was seen a few times. V is TRBV28 and J is TRBJ2-2, with D tentatively TRBD2 (6 bases). CDR1 and CDR2 (germline): MDHEN, SYDVKM. The CDR3 loop spans 14 amino acids. V shed 7 bases and J shed 3 bases, with 12 bases lying between them. The CDR3 sequence is CASTTGLYTGELFF. The DNA for the CDR3 is TGTGCCAGCACCACGGGACTTTACACCGGGGAGCTGTTTTTT.

This clonotype was seen a few times. The chain employs TRBV5-1 and TRBJ2-3, with D possibly TRBD2 on 5 matching bases. The CDR3 covers 14 residues. Trimming removed 2 bases from V and 1 base from J, with 8 bases in between. Germline CDR1 SGHRS, CDR2 YFSETQ. The CDR3 coding sequence is TGCGCCAGCAGCTTCGGGGATGGCACAGATACGCAGTATTTT. Protein: CASSFGDGTDTQYF.

The V and J genes are TRBV6-2 or TRBV6-3 and TRBJ2-3; D possibly corresponds to TRBD2 (6 bases). Germline V CDR1 and CDR2: MNHEY, SVGEGT. V was clipped by 5 bases and J by 2 bases, with 11 bases between them. CDR3 length: 14 residues. CDR3 coding DNA: TGTGCCAGCAGTGGGACTTTGTACACAGATACGCAGTATTTT. It codes for CASSGTLYTDTQYF.

V and J are TRBV11-3 and TRBJ2-1, with D perhaps being TRBD1 or TRBD2 (6 bases each). V was pared by 3 bases and J by 8 bases, with 14 bases between. This CDR3 is 14 amino acids long. Looked up from germline, CDR1 is SGHNT and CDR2 is YENEEA. CDR3 amino acids: CASSFRGVWDEQFF. In DNA form, the CDR3 reads TGTGCCAGCAGCTTTAGGGGGGTCTGGGATGAGCAGTTCTTC.

The CDR3 loop is CASSIDPEGRRDEQYF. The CDR3 nucleotides read TGTGCCAGTAGTATAGATCCCGAGGGCAGGAGGGACGAGCAGTACTTC. The chain employs TRBV19 and TRBJ2-7; D might be TRBD2 (6 bases). Trimming took off 0 bases at V and 5 bases at J, with 17 bases between the two ends. CDR1 is LNHDA and CDR2 is SQIVND in the germline V gene (reference sequence). This CDR3 is 16 amino acids long.

This clonotype was recorded a few times. Its ends do not fully match the called genes, so a read error is possible. This rearrangement joins TRBV5-1 to TRBJ2-1, with D perhaps TRBD2 (6 bases). Germline loops: CDR1 SGHRS, CDR2 YFSETQ. The CDR3 contains 15 residues. CDR3 DNA sequence: TGCGCCAGCAGCTTAGACGTATCCGCCATTGCGGGGCATATCTTC. Residues: CASSLDVSAIAGHIF.

V usage is TRBV12-3 or TRBV12-4 and J usage is TRBJ2-4; D is possibly TRBD2 (6 bases). Deletions cut 3 bases from V and 6 bases from J, with 15 bases between. The CDR3 has 15 residues. The DNA for the CDR3 is TGTGCCAGCAGTTTGAGTGGCGGGATAGCAAACATTCAGTACTTC. As protein: CASSLSGGIANIQYF.

The V and J genes are TRBV2 and TRBJ2-2, with TRBD2 matching 7 bases. The CDR3 runs 15 residues. Germline V CDR1 and CDR2: SNHLY, FYNNEI. V gave up 3 bases and J gave up 5 bases; unmatched junction bases: 6. DNA for the CDR3: TGTGCCAGCAGTGACGGCCCGGGGGGTACCGGGGAGCTGTTTTTT. Protein sequence: CASSDGPGGTGELFF.

A few counts support this clonotype. For the CDR3, the DNA is TGTGCCAGCAGAACCCGGACAGGATTGAACACTGAAGCTTTCTTT. Encoded protein: CASRTRTGLNTEAFF. The chain employs TRBV12-3 or TRBV12-4 and TRBJ1-1; the match to TRBD1 covers 7 bases. Losses at the gene ends were 6 bases for V and 0 bases for J; bases not matched to a gene: 7. This CDR3 comprises 15 residues.

The table lists this clonotype with a few counts. The V call is TRBV20-1, the J call TRBJ2-7, with a weak D call TRBD1 (6 bases). CDR3 length equals 14 residues. The V gene's germline CDR1 is DFQATT and CDR2 SNEGSKA (reference sequence). V lost 4 bases to trimming and J lost 2 bases, with 15 bases between them. Here the CDR3 DNA reads TGCAGTGCTACCCGGACAGCGTCTACCTACGAGCAGTACTTC. Its protein product is CSATRTASTYEQYF.

The sample holds a few counts of this clonotype. This chain uses TRBV7-2 with TRBJ2-5; TRBD2 agrees at 10 bases. This CDR3 comprises 15 residues. Germline loops: CDR1 SGHTA, CDR2 FQGNSA. Trimming removed 4 bases from V and 5 bases from J; junction bases left unmatched: 7. CDR3 protein: CASSSVPGLAETQYF. CDR3 nucleotides: TGTGCCAGCAGCTCCGTCCCGGGACTAGCGGAGACCCAGTACTTC.

This rearrangement joins TRBV7-2 to TRBJ1-1; no firm D call. Trimming left V 2 bases short and J 2 bases short, with 9 bases between. The CDR3 has 14 amino acids. Germline CDR1 is SGHTA and CDR2 is FQGNSA. The CDR3 region is CASSLNQANTEAFF. DNA for the CDR3: TGTGCCAGCAGCTTAAATCAGGCCAACACTGAAGCTTTCTTT.

The chain links TRBV4-3 to TRBJ1-5, with TRBD1 identical over 7 bases. J was trimmed by 8 bases and V by 4 bases; bases with no gene match: 5. Germline loops: CDR1 LGHNA, CDR2 YSLEER. This CDR3 comprises 13 residues. CDR3 bases: TGCGCCAGCAGCCCCATGACAGGGAAGCCCCAGCATTTT. Protein: CASSPMTGKPQHF.

This clonotype was counted only a few times. The chain couples TRBV9 to TRBJ2-5; possibly TRBD2 for D (6 bases). V lost 0 bases and J 4 bases, leaving 19 bases between the germline ends. CDR1 SGDLS and CDR2 YYNGEE come from the germline V gene. CDR3 size: 17 residues. The CDR3 is CASSVGGLQYFGETQYF. The CDR3 DNA reads as TGTGCCAGCAGCGTAGGGGGACTCCAATATTTCGGAGAGACCCAGTACTTC.

This clonotype appeared many times. The rearrangement uses TRBV5-1 and TRBJ2-7; D is undetermined. Trimming removed 1 base at V and 0 bases at J, with 8 bases between. CDR1 is SGHRS, CDR2 YFSETQ, per germline. The CDR3 has 14 residues. The chain's CDR3 is CASSLRLSSYEQYF. The CDR3 region has the DNA TGCGCCAGCAGCTTGCGGCTTAGCTCCTACGAGCAGTACTTC.

This clonotype appeared a few times. The genes are TRBV6-2 or TRBV6-3 and TRBJ2-3, with 12 positions matching TRBD2. After removal of 7 bases from V and 5 bases from J, the junction contained 7 bases not matched to a gene. Germline CDR1 and CDR2: MNHEY and SVGEGT. There are 15 residues in the CDR3. CDR3 DNA: TGTGCCAGCACTCTAGCGGGAGGGACGGTAGATACGCAGTATTTT. Translation: CASTLAGGTVDTQYF.

The chain recombines TRBV9 with TRBJ2-7, with no clear D. The CDR3 has 13 residues. The V gene lost 0 bases and the J gene lost 6 bases, with 10 bases spanning the gap. CDR1 is SGDLS and CDR2 is YYNGEE in the germline V gene. CDR3 sequence reads: CASSVGLSTEQYF. In DNA form, the CDR3 reads TGTGCCAGCAGCGTAGGACTCTCTACCGAGCAGTACTTC.

V usage is TRBV29-1 and J usage is TRBJ2-3; D might be TRBD2 (5 bases). Trimming shortened V by 7 bases and J by 0 bases, and 26 bases separated the two germline ends. Germline CDR1 and CDR2: SQVTM and ANQGSEA. There are 18 residues in the CDR3. CDR3 sequence reads: CSARGGLGRTVSTDTQYF. The DNA for the CDR3 is TGCAGCGCCAGAGGCGGGCTAGGGCGAACGGTTAGCACAGATACGCAGTATTTT.

This clonotype was seen repeatedly, ten times or more. The chain couples TRBV11-1 to TRBJ2-7; D is ambiguous. Germline V lookup: CDR1 SGHAT, CDR2 FQDESV (reference sequence). Trimming left V 4 bases short and J 3 bases short, with 7 bases between. The CDR3 covers 12 residues. The CDR3 loop is CASSSVSYEQYF. CDR3 sequence (DNA): TGTGCCAGCAGCTCAGTAAGCTACGAGCAGTACTTC.

This clonotype has only a few counts. This chain links TRBV11-2 with TRBJ1-3, with D possibly being TRBD1 (5 bases). The CDR3 runs 17 residues. The V and J ends lost 1 base and 3 bases respectively, with 16 bases between them. Germline CDR1 is SGHAT and CDR2 is FQNNGV. The CDR3 here is CASSLGQGKLVGNTIYF. In DNA, the CDR3 is TGTGCCAGCAGCTTAGGCCAGGGTAAACTGGTTGGAAACACCATATATTTT.